This passage covers 15 T cell receptor beta chains from one sample sequenced in a study of shared clonotypes between healthy human individuals. Sequencing was performed with immunoSEQ multiplex PCR; in TCRdb, only in-frame clones are kept and a portion is missing. In the table there are about 1.1 million clones, about 72% of which are singletons. Sequencing was done on a sample of memory CD4+ T cells from PBMCs. As for subset: CD45RA-negative fraction. The origin of the receptors is a man aged 18 to 29 in good health. Some clones in this sample may be carry-over from other donors' samples.

The genes are TRBV28 and TRBJ2-5; 12 nucleotides agree with TRBD1. The germline V gene encodes CDR1 MDHEN and CDR2 SYDVKM. CDR3 length equals 16 residues. V gave up 10 bases and J gave up 7 bases; unmatched junction bases: 16. CDR3 region: CATYLLGQGAKGTQYF. The CDR3, as DNA: TGTGCCACCTACTTACTGGGACAGGGGGCCAAAGGGACCCAGTACTTC.

The chain couples TRBV5-5 to TRBJ1-2, with 9 bases aligning to TRBD1. The V gene's germline CDR1 is SGHKS and CDR2 YYEKEE (reference sequence). The CDR3 consists of 14 residues. V trimming: 4 bases; J trimming: 4 bases; junction bases outside the gene matches: 5. For the CDR3, the DNA is TGTGCCAGCAGCCGGACAGGGGACACCTATGGCTACACCTTC. It yields the protein CASSRTGDTYGYTF.

The CDR3 loop is CASSFVGRRYEQYF. Written as DNA, the CDR3 is TGTGCCAGCAGCTTTGTGGGCAGGCGCTACGAGCAGTACTTC. The chain uses TRBV11-2 and TRBJ2-7; no reliable D call. Deletions cut 3 bases from V and 3 bases from J, with 12 bases between. Germline lookup yields CDR1 SGHAT and CDR2 FQNNGV. The CDR3 is 14 residues long.

The chain is built from TRBV11-2 and TRBJ2-2; maybe TRBD2 (6 bases). The germline V gene encodes CDR1 SGHAT and CDR2 FQNNGV. This CDR3 has 15 amino acids. The V and J ends lost 5 bases and 0 bases respectively, with 10 bases between them. Here the CDR3 reads CASSLSGPNTGELFF. The CDR3 DNA reads TGTGCCAGCAGCCTTAGCGGTCCGAACACCGGGGAGCTGTTTTTT. Using reference TRBV11-2 and TRBJ2-2 for the parts outside the CDR3, the full variable domain is EAGVAQSPRYKIIEKRQSVAFWCNPISGHATLYWYQQILGQGPKLLIQFQNNGVVDDSQLPKDRFSAERLKGVDSTLKIQPAKLEDSAVYLCASSLSGPNTGELFFGEGSRLTVL.

The chain is built from TRBV28 and TRBJ1-2, with D perhaps matching TRBD1 (5 bases). The germline gives CDR1 MDHEN, CDR2 SYDVKM. CDR3 size: 15 residues. V was pared by 5 bases and J by 11 bases, with 24 bases between. CDR3 nucleotide sequence: TGTGCCAGCAGTCGCCGGGACGGAGGTCCCTTCGGATACACCTTC. Protein product: CASSRRDGGPFGYTF.

The chain recombines TRBV6-5 with TRBJ1-5; perhaps TRBD1 as D (6 bases). Germline V gene lookup returns CDR1 MNHEY and CDR2 SVGAGI. Trimming took 0 bases from V and 1 from J, leaving 10 bases between them. The CDR3 sequence is 16 residues long. As DNA, the CDR3 is TGTGCCAGCAGTTACTCGGGGGCCGGGAGCAATCAGCCCCAGCATTTT. Its translation is CASSYSGAGSNQPQHF.

This clone was seen only a few times. V usage is TRBV7-3 and J usage is TRBJ2-6; TRBD2 might be the D (7 bases). Trimming took 5 bases from V and 4 from J, leaving 21 bases between them. CDR1 and CDR2 from the germline V gene are SGHTA and FQGTGA. The CDR3 runs to 18 residues. The CDR3 loop reads CASSPRWGGREGANVLTF. The CDR3 DNA reads as TGTGCCAGCAGCCCCCGTTGGGGGGGGCGAGAAGGGGCCAACGTCCTGACTTTC.

This chain links TRBV7-2 with TRBJ2-7; 13 positions match TRBD2. The CDR3 spans 17 residues. V was pared by 3 bases and J by 0 bases, with 5 bases of the junction left unmatched. From germline, CDR1 is SGHTA and CDR2 FQGNSA. The CDR3 DNA reads as TGTGCCAGCAGCTTGACTAGCGGGAGGTCTAGCTCCTACGAGCAGTACTTC. Protein product: CASSLTSGRSSSYEQYF.

As to this clone: This could be a read error, since a much larger clone is one nucleotide away. The chain joins TRBV27 to TRBJ2-6, with D uncertain. The CDR3 contains 14 residues. V was shortened by 1 base and J by 0 bases, with 1 base between the two germline ends. The germline V gene has CDR1 MNHEY and CDR2 SMNVEV (reference sequence). CDR3 nucleotides: TGTGCCAGCAGTTTATACTCTGGGGCCAACGTCCTGACTTTC. Translating gives CASSLYSGANVLTF. Drawing the rest from reference TRBV27 and TRBJ2-6, the complete variable domain is EAQVTQNPRYLITVTGKKLTVTCSQNMNHEYMSWYRQDPGLGLRQIYYSMNVEVTDKGDVPEGYKVSRKEKRNFPLILESPSPNQTSLYFCASSLYSGANVLTFGAGSRLTVL.

At least ten counts were recorded for this clone. The chain combines TRBV27 with TRBJ2-3; D may be TRBD1 (5 bases). V was cut by 6 bases and J by 2 bases, with 9 bases left in between. The CDR3 length is 13 residues. Germline V CDR1 and CDR2: MNHEY, SMNVEV (reference sequence). In DNA form, the CDR3 reads TGTGCCAGCAGCAGACAGTCCACAGATACGCAGTATTTT. Encoded protein: CASSRQSTDTQYF.

A few counts support this clone. J is TRBJ2-5 and V is TRBV2; perhaps TRBD1 as D (6 bases). The CDR3 totals 13 residues. V was clipped by 6 bases and J by 2 bases, with 10 bases between them. Germline V gene lookup returns CDR1 SNHLY and CDR2 FYNNEI. CDR3 in amino acids: CASRADSQETQYF. CDR3 nucleotides: TGTGCCAGCAGGGCGGACAGTCAAGAGACCCAGTACTTC. Full variable domain (remainder filled in from reference TRBV2 and TRBJ2-5): EPEVTQTPSHQVTQMGQEVILRCVPISNHLYFYWYRQILGQKVEFLVSFYNNEISEKSEIFDDQFSVERPDGSNFTLKIRSTKLEDSAMYFCASRADSQETQYFGPGTRLLVL.

The J gene is TRBJ2-3, the V gene TRBV18; 15 bases are shared with TRBD2. Germline lookup yields CDR1 KGHSH and CDR2 LQKENI. The CDR3 is 17 residues long. Trimming took 3 bases from V and 2 from J; bases not matched to a gene: 3. The CDR3 spells CASSPGTSGRLTDTQYF. CDR3 sequence (DNA): TGTGCCAGCTCACCCGGGACTAGCGGGAGGCTCACAGATACGCAGTATTTT.

This clone was counted a few times. V and J are TRBV7-8 and TRBJ1-2; 7 bases are a match to TRBD1. The CDR3 is 13 residues long. CDR1 SGHVS and CDR2 FQNEAQ come from the germline V gene. The junction had 12 bases not matched to a gene; V was cut back by 8 bases and J by 9 bases. CDR3 residues: CASGQLQGKSYTF. The CDR3 bases are TGTGCCAGCGGACAACTACAGGGGAAGAGCTACACCTTC.

CDR3 bases: TGCGCCAGCAGCCCGACTACTAGCGGTACTAGCACAGATACGCAGTATTTT. Translated: CASSPTTSGTSTDTQYF. This rearrangement joins TRBV4-1 to TRBJ2-3, with 8 bases lining up with TRBD2. This CDR3 region has 17 residues. Germline V gene lookup returns CDR1 MGHRA and CDR2 YSYEKL. V trimming: 4 bases; J trimming: 0 bases; junction bases outside the gene matches: 9.

This clone was observed a few times. The rearrangement links TRBV13 to TRBJ1-1; D might be TRBD1 (5 bases). V gave up 3 bases and J gave up 3 bases, with 23 bases separating them. The V gene's germline CDR1 is PRHDT and CDR2 FYEKMQ (reference sequence). This CDR3 comprises 18 residues. CDR3 residues: CASSFTQGNRLGHTEAFF. DNA for the CDR3: TGTGCCAGCAGCTTTACCCAGGGTAATCGGCTTGGTCACACTGAAGCTTTCTTT.